This is a list of T cell receptor beta chains from one sample in a study of T-cell memory formation after mild COVID-19. TCRdb re-derived calls from the 5' RACE reads in MiXCR, one entry per CDR3 protein. Of roughly 260,000 distinct CDR3 sequences listed, around 15% are singletons. Material: PBMCs or a T cell subset sorted from them (not recorded which). The receptors come from a man younger than 35 who had mild COVID-19 (a few samples of this study predate the infection). Cell type and time point are not known. Each CDR3 is given with its conserved first and last residue. A D gene is named only where the DNA matches it firmly. Clone size is given for some rows only: seen once, a few or many times, or a class if the clone is expanded.

V: TRBV5-6
size: .
D: TRBD2
J: TRBJ2-2
DNA: TGTGCCAGCAGCTTACCGGGACTAGCGGGGGAAATGAACACCGGGGAGCTGTTTTTT
CDR3: CASSLPGLAGEMNTGELFF

V: TRBV10-3
size: many
D: TRBD2
J: TRBJ2-1
DNA: TGTGCCATCAGCCCCGGGACTAGCTACAATGAGCAGTTCTTC
CDR3: CAISPGTSYNEQFF

V: TRBV28
size: .
D: .
J: TRBJ1-2
DNA: TGTGCCAGCAGTTCGCCGGCCTATGGCTACACCTTC
CDR3: CASSSPAYGYTF

V: TRBV10-1
size: .
D: .
J: TRBJ2-3
DNA: TGCGCCAGCAGACCAGAACGCACAGATACGCAGTATTTT
CDR3: CASRPERTDTQYF

V: TRBV12-3/TRBV12-4
size: few
D: TRBD2
J: TRBJ2-1
DNA: TGTGCCAGCAACATAGCGGGGGGGCACTACAATGAGCAGTTCTTC
CDR3: CASNIAGGHYNEQFF

V: TRBV7-3
size: .
D: .
J: TRBJ2-1
DNA: TGTGCCAGCAGCTCTGACCGACTTCGCCGTGAGCAGTTCTTC
CDR3: CASSSDRLRREQFF

V: TRBV12-3/TRBV12-4
size: .
D: .
J: TRBJ2-5
DNA: TGTGCCAGCAGTCGACTGGACGGCCAAGAGACCCAGTACTTC
CDR3: CASSRLDGQETQYF

V: TRBV20-1
size: .
D: .
J: TRBJ1-6
DNA: TGCAGTGCCGTAAGCTCCTATAATTCACCCCTCCACTTT
CDR3: CSAVSSYNSPLHF

V: TRBV28
size: .
D: .
J: TRBJ1-3
DNA: TGTGCCAGCAGTTTATCAGGCAGTGGAAACACCATATATTTT
CDR3: CASSLSGSGNTIYF

V: TRBV5-4
size: few
D: .
J: TRBJ2-2
DNA: TGTGCCAGCAGCCTACCCCACGGGGAGCTGTTTTTT
CDR3: CASSLPHGELFF

V: TRBV28
size: .
D: TRBD1
J: TRBJ1-2
DNA: TGTGCCAGCAGCATTCCGGGACAGGGCTACACCTTC
CDR3: CASSIPGQGYTF

V: TRBV10-3
size: few
D: .
J: TRBJ1-5
DNA: TGTGCCATCAGTGATGCAGGATATAGCAATCAGCCCCAGCATTTT
CDR3: CAISDAGYSNQPQHF

V: TRBV7-2
size: few
D: TRBD1
J: TRBJ2-7
DNA: TGTGCCAGCAGGTCTACCGGGACAGACGCCTACGAGCAGTACTTC
CDR3: CASRSTGTDAYEQYF

V: TRBV5-1
size: many
D: TRBD1
J: TRBJ1-2
DNA: TGCGCCAGCAGCTTGCAGGGGGCGGACGGCTACACCTTC
CDR3: CASSLQGADGYTF

V: TRBV6-2/TRBV6-3
size: many
D: .
J: TRBJ2-1
DNA: TGTGCCAGCAACGGGGGAGTCGAGCAGTTCTTC
CDR3: CASNGGVEQFF

V: TRBV7-8
size: few
D: TRBD1
J: TRBJ2-2
DNA: TGTGCCAGCTTCCTCGACAGGGCCATCGCCCTCACCGGGGAGCTGTTTTTT
CDR3: CASFLDRAIALTGELFF

V: TRBV7-2
size: many
D: .
J: TRBJ1-1
DNA: TGTGCCAGCAGCTTAGGGGGCCGGACTGAAGCTTTCTTT
CDR3: CASSLGGRTEAFF

V: TRBV27
size: few
D: .
J: TRBJ2-4
DNA: TGTGCCAGCACCCGGCAAAACATTCAGTACTTC
CDR3: CASTRQNIQYF

V: TRBV13
size: few
D: TRBD1
J: TRBJ2-6
DNA: TGTGCCAGCAGCTTGACCTGGACAGGACGGGGGGCCAACGTCCTGACTTTC
CDR3: CASSLTWTGRGANVLTF

V: TRBV4-1
size: few
D: .
J: TRBJ1-1
DNA: TGCGCCAGCAGCCAAGGCAGAGGGGGTGAGGGTACTGAAGCTTTCTTT
CDR3: CASSQGRGGEGTEAFF

V: TRBV5-1
size: few
D: .
J: TRBJ2-7
DNA: TGCGCCAGCAGCTTGGGGAGCGGCGCCCGGTCCTACGAGCAGTACTTC
CDR3: CASSLGSGARSYEQYF

V: TRBV29-1
size: .
D: .
J: TRBJ2-4
DNA: TGCAGCGTTAGGACTAAGGTAGCCAAAAACATTCAGTACTTC
CDR3: CSVRTKVAKNIQYF

V: TRBV5-1
size: .
D: .
J: TRBJ1-1
DNA: TGCGCCAGCAGCCGAGGAGGGCAGAACACTGAAGCTTTCTTT
CDR3: CASSRGGQNTEAFF

V: TRBV7-3
size: .
D: .
J: TRBJ2-3
DNA: TGTGCCAGCAGCTTAGGGCTGTCGGCAGATACGCAGTATTTT
CDR3: CASSLGLSADTQYF

V: TRBV7-2
size: .
D: .
J: TRBJ2-1
DNA: TGTGCCAGCAGCTTCACCCGGGTCGGTGAGCAGTTCTTC
CDR3: CASSFTRVGEQFF